In this sample, the clone carrying this T cell receptor beta chain turned up a few times. Using a J-beta primer mix together with a sample-barcoded 5' primer, a second PCR was run for roughly 6 to 12 cycles. From the 5' RACE reads, TCRdb called clonotypes with MiXCR, one entry per CDR3 protein. The sample yields approximately 1,700,000 distinct CDR3 sequences, approximately 39% seen once. This sample was included in a study of blood T cells in healthy people across ages. Trimming took 5 bases from V and 4 from J; bases not matched to a gene: 6. The CDR3 is made up of 15 amino acids. The TCR comes from a human donor in good health. The material sequenced was blood. This chain connects TRBV12-3 or TRBV12-4 to TRBJ2-1, with TRBD2 matching 9 bases. The CDR3 DNA sequence: TGTGCCAGCAGTGTCGCTAGCGGGGTATACAATGAGCAGTTCTTC. Its protein product is CASSVASGVYNEQFF.